These T cell receptor beta chains were read from a single sample in a study of blood T cell repertoires in COVID-19. Clones were read by immunoSEQ multiplex PCR, and TCRdb kept only the in-frame ones, dropping some. The sample comprises about 220,000 clones, 85% of which are singletons, and roughly 2.2% rests with the top ten. Sample: peripheral blood. Source of these receptors: a woman between 65 and 79 years old with COVID-19, enrolled during active disease. The CDR3 runs from the conserved cysteine through the conserved F or W. Fields, in order: CDR3 protein, CDR3 DNA, D gene, CDR3 length, V gene, J gene, clone size. D genes are given only for firm matches. Clone size is stated in some rows and not others, as once, few, many or a class when expanded.

CDR3: CATSRDPYGTEAFF
DNA: TGTGCCACCAGCAGAGATCCGTACGGCACTGAAGCTTTCTTT
D: -
length: 14
V: TRBV15
J: TRBJ1-1
size: -

CDR3: CAWSTGATDTQYF
DNA: TGTGCCTGGAGTACCGGAGCCACAGATACGCAGTATTTT
D: -
length: 13
V: TRBV30
J: TRBJ2-3
size: -

CDR3: CATSASGVGFNGYTF
DNA: TGTGCCACCAGTGCCTCGGGGGTGGGGTTTAATGGCTACACCTTC
D: -
length: 15
V: TRBV24-1
J: TRBJ1-2
size: -

CDR3: CASSQDIVTGNGYTF
DNA: TGCGCCAGCAGCCAAGATATTGTGACAGGGAATGGCTACACCTTC
D: TRBD1
length: 15
V: TRBV4-3
J: TRBJ1-2
size: -

CDR3: CASSPRGRNNSPLHF
DNA: TGTGCCAGCAGCCCGCGGGGACGGAATAATTCACCCCTCCACTTT
D: -
length: 15
V: TRBV11-1
J: TRBJ1-6
size: -

CDR3: CASSLEQGGVGYTF
DNA: TGCGCCAGCAGCTTGGAACAGGGAGGGGTAGGCTACACCTTC
D: -
length: 14
V: TRBV5-1
J: TRBJ1-2
size: -

CDR3: CAIPLFTDTQYF
DNA: TGTGCCATTCCCCTGTTCACAGATACGCAGTATTTT
D: -
length: 12
V: TRBV2
J: TRBJ2-3
size: -

CDR3: CGCTDNRDSGANVLTF
DNA: TGTGGCTGCACGGACAACAGGGATTCTGGGGCCAACGTCCTGACTTTC
D: -
length: 16
V: TRBV30
J: TRBJ2-6
size: few

CDR3: CASSQPQGKAKNIQYF
DNA: TGTGCCAGCAGCCAACCGCAGGGAAAAGCCAAAAACATTCAGTACTTC
D: -
length: 16
V: TRBV14
J: TRBJ2-4
size: -

CDR3: CASSQDLGGLGANVLTF
DNA: TGTGCCAGCAGCCAAGATTTGGGGGGGCTAGGGGCCAACGTCCTGACTTTC
D: -
length: 17
V: TRBV3-1/TRBV3-2
J: TRBJ2-6
size: -

CDR3: CASSRDRGYEQFF
DNA: TGTGCCAGCAGTCGGGACAGGGGATATGAGCAGTTCTTC
D: TRBD1
length: 13
V: TRBV6-5
J: TRBJ2-1
size: -

CDR3: CASSQEDRGYEQYF
DNA: TGTGCCAGCAGCCAAGAAGACAGGGGCTACGAGCAGTACTTC
D: TRBD1
length: 14
V: TRBV3-1/TRBV3-2
J: TRBJ2-7
size: -

CDR3: CASSFLPGGGYGYTF
DNA: TGTGCCAGTAGTTTTCTTCCGGGGGGGGGCTATGGCTACACCTTC
D: -
length: 15
V: TRBV19
J: TRBJ1-2
size: once

CDR3: CASSFDRGRLDEQFF
DNA: TGTGCCAGCAGCTTCGACAGGGGGCGCTTAGATGAGCAGTTCTTC
D: TRBD1
length: 15
V: TRBV7-2
J: TRBJ2-1
size: -

CDR3: CSARDPRGAFF
DNA: TGCAGTGCTAGAGATCCCCGGGGAGCTTTCTTT
D: -
length: 11
V: TRBV20-1
J: TRBJ1-1
size: -

CDR3: CASSQLVQGVDEQYF
DNA: TGTGCCAGCAGCCAACTCGTTCAGGGGGTAGACGAGCAGTACTTC
D: TRBD1
length: 15
V: TRBV4-2
J: TRBJ2-7
size: -

CDR3: CASSLGGTSGFNEQFF
DNA: TGTGCCAGCAGCTTAGGGGGGACTAGCGGTTTCAATGAGCAGTTCTTC
D: TRBD2
length: 16
V: TRBV9
J: TRBJ2-1
size: -

CDR3: CASSLGGGGRREQYF
DNA: TGCGCCAGCAGCTTGGGGGGCGGCGGGAGGAGAGAGCAGTACTTC
D: TRBD2
length: 15
V: TRBV5-1
J: TRBJ2-7
size: -

CDR3: CASSQGTSGTNTQYF
DNA: TGTGCCAGCAGCCAAGGGACTAGCGGGACGAATACGCAGTATTTT
D: TRBD2
length: 15
V: TRBV7-3
J: TRBJ2-3
size: -

CDR3: CASSNPLRQGARTEAFF
DNA: TGTGCCAGCAGCAATCCCCTGAGACAGGGGGCACGCACTGAAGCTTTCTTT
D: TRBD1
length: 17
V: TRBV7-9
J: TRBJ1-1
size: -

CDR3: CASSPEAGGEYNEQFF
DNA: TGTGCCAGCAGTCCCGAGGCGGGAGGGGAATACAATGAGCAGTTCTTC
D: TRBD2
length: 16
V: TRBV3-1/TRBV3-2
J: TRBJ2-1
size: -

CDR3: CASTKQVIIMNTEAFF
DNA: TGTGCCAGCACGAAACAGGTTATAATAATGAACACTGAAGCTTTCTTT
D: -
length: 16
V: TRBV7-9
J: TRBJ1-1
size: -

CDR3: CASSQESGRAREQYF
DNA: TGCGCCAGCAGCCAAGAAAGCGGGAGGGCACGAGAGCAGTACTTC
D: TRBD2
length: 15
V: TRBV4-1
J: TRBJ2-7
size: -

CDR3: CASSLYSLNEKLFF
DNA: TGTGCCAGCAGTTTATACAGCCTTAATGAAAAACTGTTTTTT
D: -
length: 14
V: TRBV27
J: TRBJ1-4
size: -

CDR3: CASSKNGAYTIYF
DNA: TGTGCCAGCAGCAAAAATGGGGCGTACACCATATATTTT
D: -
length: 13
V: TRBV3-1/TRBV3-2
J: TRBJ1-3
size: few

CDR3: CASSLRRSGQGERNSPLHF
DNA: TGTGCCAGCAGCTTGAGGAGGTCGGGACAGGGGGAGAGAAATTCACCCCTCCACTTT
D: TRBD1
length: 19
V: TRBV5-4
J: TRBJ1-6
size: -

CDR3: CASSQFHYSNQPQHF
DNA: TGTGCCAGTAGTCAGTTTCACTATAGCAATCAGCCCCAGCATTTT
D: -
length: 15
V: TRBV19
J: TRBJ1-5
size: -

CDR3: CASSSTGYGYTF
DNA: TGTGCCAGCAGTTCAACAGGGTATGGCTACACCTTC
D: -
length: 12
V: TRBV6-5
J: TRBJ1-2
size: -

CDR3: CASSAQTIYGYTF
DNA: TGTGCCAGCAGTGCCCAGACAATCTATGGCTACACCTTC
D: -
length: 13
V: TRBV12-3/TRBV12-4
J: TRBJ1-2
size: -

CDR3: CASSFIRGGTDTQYF
DNA: TGTGCCAGCAGCTTCATTAGGGGGGGTACAGATACGCAGTATTTT
D: -
length: 15
V: TRBV7-9
J: TRBJ2-3
size: -

CDR3: CASSLAPTRSGNTIYF
DNA: TGTGCCAGCAGCTTAGCCCCGACACGCTCTGGAAACACCATATATTTT
D: -
length: 16
V: TRBV7-2
J: TRBJ1-3
size: once

CDR3: CASSYQAGGWNEQFF
DNA: TGTGCCAGCAGCTACCAAGCGGGAGGGTGGAATGAGCAGTTCTTC
D: TRBD2
length: 15
V: TRBV7-3
J: TRBJ2-1
size: -

CDR3: CASSVEGLGTEAFF
DNA: TGTGCCAGCAGCGTAGAGGGGCTGGGCACTGAAGCTTTCTTT
D: -
length: 14
V: TRBV9
J: TRBJ1-1
size: -

CDR3: CASSFAGQTYEQYF
DNA: TGTGCCAGCAGCTTTGCAGGACAGACCTACGAGCAGTACTTC
D: -
length: 14
V: TRBV9
J: TRBJ2-7
size: -

CDR3: CASSQDYRVSNQPQHF
DNA: TGCGCCAGCAGCCAAGACTACAGGGTTAGCAATCAGCCCCAGCATTTT
D: -
length: 16
V: TRBV4-3
J: TRBJ1-5
size: -

CDR3: CASSLSQGRGNEKLFF
DNA: TGTGCCAGCAGTTTATCACAGGGCAGGGGGAACGAAAAACTGTTTTTT
D: TRBD1
length: 16
V: TRBV27
J: TRBJ1-4
size: -

CDR3: CASSLGGGGQETQYF
DNA: TGTGCCAGCAGCTTAGGCGGGGGAGGGCAAGAGACCCAGTACTTC
D: TRBD2
length: 15
V: TRBV7-2
J: TRBJ2-5
size: -

CDR3: CASSVDRGDGYNSPLHF
DNA: TGTGCCAGCTCAGTGGACAGGGGGGACGGCTATAATTCACCCCTCCACTTT
D: TRBD1
length: 17
V: TRBV18
J: TRBJ1-6
size: few

CDR3: CASSQDGTSGLNEQFF
DNA: TGTGCCAGCAGCCAAGACGGGACTAGCGGGTTAAATGAGCAGTTCTTC
D: TRBD2
length: 16
V: TRBV4-2
J: TRBJ2-1
size: -

CDR3: CASSLAGTDTQYF
DNA: TGTGCCAGCAGCTTGGCCGGCACAGATACGCAGTATTTT
D: -
length: 13
V: TRBV5-4
J: TRBJ2-3
size: -

CDR3: CASSPGSQGEGQPQHF
DNA: TGTGCCAGCTCACCGGGCTCCCAGGGGGAAGGCCAGCCCCAGCATTTT
D: TRBD1
length: 16
V: TRBV18
J: TRBJ1-5
size: -

CDR3: CASSLDHRRQYF
DNA: TGTGCCAGCAGCTTAGATCACAGAAGGCAGTACTTC
D: -
length: 12
V: TRBV7-9
J: TRBJ2-7
size: -